A selection of T cell receptor beta chains follows, all from one sample in a study of T cells in Graves' hyperthyroidism and ophthalmopathy. TCRdb reprocessed the multiplex PCR reads with MiXCR, giving one entry per CDR3 protein. The sample holds some 600,000 distinct CDR3 sequences, roughly 14% seen once. The sequenced sample consisted of blood. All receptors derive from a woman aged 25-40 years with Graves' hyperthyroidism that later progressed to Graves' ophthalmopathy. Both conserved end residues are part of each CDR3. The D gene is left open where the match is weak. Not every row has a clone size; where given, it reads once, few, many or a size class.

V gene,clone size,D gene,J gene,CDR3 protein,CDR3 DNA
TRBV3-1,many,-,TRBJ1-2,CASSPRTAGGYTF,TGTGCCAGCAGCCCCCGGACGGCTGGGGGCTACACCTTC
TRBV27,many,-,TRBJ2-5,CASSLSPYTGSMIETQYF,TGTGCCAGCAGTTTATCCCCATACACAGGGTCTATGATTGAGACCCAGTACTTC
TRBV19,many,TRBD2,TRBJ2-1,CASSIPSGSVNEQFF,TGTGCCAGTAGTATTCCTAGCGGGAGCGTTAATGAGCAGTTCTTC
TRBV4-3,-,TRBD2,TRBJ2-1,CASSQELLAGGYEQFF,TGCGCCAGCAGCCAGGAGTTACTAGCGGGAGGCTATGAGCAGTTCTTC
TRBV19,many,-,TRBJ1-2,CASSISEASNYGYTF,TGTGCCAGTAGTATATCTGAGGCGTCTAACTATGGCTACACCTTC
TRBV4-3,-,-,TRBJ2-2,CASSQDLAVGAGELFF,TGCGCCAGCAGCCAAGATCTTGCGGTGGGGGCCGGGGAGCTGTTTTTT
TRBV20-1,-,-,TRBJ1-3,CSARTIRPGTQVGTIYF,TGCAGTGCTAGAACTATTCGCCCCGGGACCCAAGTGGGCACCATATATTTT
TRBV12-3/TRBV12-4,many,-,TRBJ2-3,CASSLKRVAASSTDTQCF,TGTGCCAGCAGTTTAAAGCGAGTGGCGGCTTCTAGCACAGATACGCAGTGTTTT
TRBV20-1,-,TRBD2,TRBJ2-1,CSAFSSGNGNEQFF,TGCAGTGCTTTTTCTAGCGGGAACGGCAATGAGCAGTTCTTC
TRBV4-3,many,-,TRBJ2-3,CASSQDFITDTQYF,TGCGCCAGCAGCCAAGATTTTATCACAGATACGCAGTATTTT
TRBV3-1,-,-,TRBJ2-7,CASSEGVQLSYEQYF,TGTGCCAGCAGCGAGGGGGTACAGCTCTCCTACGAGCAGTACTTC
TRBV13,-,-,TRBJ1-2,CASSSSTESNYGYTF,TGTGCCAGCAGCTCCTCGACAGAATCTAACTATGGCTACACCTTC
TRBV7-9,few,-,TRBJ2-1,CASSPPGPYNEQFF,TGTGCCAGCAGCCCCCCGGGGCCCTACAATGAGCAGTTCTTC
TRBV7-8,-,TRBD2,TRBJ2-5,CASKIGRDVPYF,TGTGCCAGCAAAATCGGGAGGGACGTTCCGTACTTC
TRBV6-2/TRBV6-3,few,-,TRBJ2-1,CASSPGWETGEQFF,TGTGCCAGCAGCCCGGGGTGGGAGACGGGTGAGCAGTTCTTC
TRBV19,many,-,TRBJ1-1,CASSIELGDTEAFF,TGTGCCAGTAGTATTGAGCTCGGCGACACTGAAGCTTTCTTT
TRBV7-9,-,-,TRBJ2-1,CASSLPGAPSSYNEQFF,TGTGCCAGCAGCTTACCCGGAGCCCCCAGCTCCTACAATGAGCAGTTCTTC
TRBV11-2,many,TRBD1,TRBJ2-3,CASSPGQGPSTDTQYF,TGTGCCAGCAGCCCAGGACAGGGGCCTAGCACAGATACGCAGTATTTT
TRBV7-9,-,TRBD1,TRBJ2-7,CASSTPGQGAEEQYF,TGTGCCAGCAGCACCCCAGGACAGGGGGCCGAGGAGCAGTACTTC
TRBV6-2/TRBV6-3,many,TRBD2,TRBJ2-7,CASSYSTQSSGRASEQYF,TGTGCCAGCAGTTACTCGACTCAATCTAGCGGGAGGGCCTCCGAGCAGTACTTC
TRBV6-2/TRBV6-3,many,TRBD2,TRBJ2-1,CASSPSGRGNEQFF,TGTGCCAGCAGTCCTAGCGGGAGAGGTAATGAGCAGTTCTTC
TRBV18,many,-,TRBJ2-7,CASSPGDRAGYEQYF,TGTGCCAGCTCACCAGGGGACAGAGCGGGCTACGAGCAGTACTTC
TRBV14,many,TRBD2,TRBJ2-5,CASSQPLWEGRETQYF,TGTGCCAGCAGCCAACCCCTGTGGGAGGGCAGGGAGACCCAGTACTTC
TRBV20-1,many,-,TRBJ2-7,CSARGSFMRDSTYEQYF,TGCAGTGCTAGGGGGAGCTTTATGAGGGATAGTACCTACGAGCAGTACTTC
TRBV3-1,medium-sized,-,TRBJ1-4,CASSQPGTEKLFF,TGTGCCAGCAGCCAACCCGGGACCGAAAAACTGTTTTTT
TRBV7-9,many,-,TRBJ2-3,CASSTQTGGDTQYF,TGTGCCAGCAGCACGCAGACTGGGGGAGATACGCAGTATTTT
TRBV6-1,many,-,TRBJ2-3,CASRIDTFGDTQYF,TGTGCCAGCAGGATCGACACCTTCGGGGATACGCAGTATTTT
TRBV27,many,-,TRBJ1-6,CASSLPGRINSPLHF,TGTGCCAGCAGTTTACCGGGCAGGATTAATTCACCCCTCCACTTT
TRBV7-2,-,-,TRBJ2-1,CASSLDGTEQFF,TGTGCCAGCAGCTTAGACGGGACAGAGCAGTTCTTC
TRBV9,many,TRBD1,TRBJ2-3,CASSPFDREEDTQYF,TGTGCCAGCAGCCCCTTTGACAGGGAAGAAGATACGCAGTATTTT
TRBV27,many,-,TRBJ1-1,CASSPRGWREAFF,TGTGCCAGCAGTCCAAGAGGCTGGAGGGAAGCTTTCTTT
TRBV6-1,few,-,TRBJ2-1,CASSEALNEQFF,TGTGCCAGCAGTGAAGCGCTCAATGAGCAGTTCTTC
TRBV6-2/TRBV6-3,-,TRBD2,TRBJ2-7,CASSGLAGQSSPYEQYF,TGTGCCAGCAGTGGACTAGCGGGACAGTCTTCTCCCTACGAGCAGTACTTC
TRBV4-1,few,-,TRBJ2-7,CASSQGTQSYEQYF,TGCGCCAGCAGCCAAGGGACACAGAGCTACGAGCAGTACTTC
TRBV12-5,many,TRBD2,TRBJ2-5,CASGPTSGRASVETQYF,TGTGCTAGTGGTCCGACTAGCGGGAGGGCCTCAGTAGAGACCCAGTACTTC
TRBV29-1,many,-,TRBJ1-1,CSALGQLNTEAFF,TGCAGCGCTCTTGGACAGTTGAACACTGAAGCTTTCTTT
TRBV4-2,few,-,TRBJ1-2,CASTGVNGYTF,TGTGCCAGCACCGGGGTCAATGGCTACACCTTC
TRBV4-2,-,TRBD2,TRBJ2-4,CASSQGVGTTKNIQYF,TGTGCCAGCAGCCAAGGAGTTGGGACTACCAAAAACATTCAGTACTTC
TRBV30,-,-,TRBJ1-2,CAWRAVVSPWGYTF,TGTGCCTGGAGGGCGGTAGTTAGCCCGTGGGGCTACACCTTC
TRBV12-3/TRBV12-4,many,-,TRBJ2-4,CASSLAWGPNIQYF,TGTGCCAGCAGTTTAGCATGGGGGCCAAACATTCAGTACTTC
TRBV10-3,many,-,TRBJ1-1,CAISDNWGLRNTEAFF,TGTGCCATCAGTGATAATTGGGGTTTAAGAAACACTGAAGCTTTCTTT
TRBV6-2/TRBV6-3,few,-,TRBJ1-5,CASRDGLMSNQPQHF,TGTGCCAGCAGGGACGGACTGATGAGCAATCAGCCCCAGCATTTT